The 27 T cell receptor beta chains reported below all come from one sample, sequenced in a study of T-cell reconstitution after alpha-beta-depleted transplantation in children. Library preparation (for TCRbeta) was performed with unique molecular identifiers. Each CDR3 protein gets one entry after TCRdb re-called the PCR reads with MiXCR. The sample includes 280,000 or so distinct CDR3 sequences, approximately 10% seen only once; the top ten take about a quarter. Material: peripheral blood, obtained 180 days after TCRalphabeta/CD19-depleted stem cell transplant. Receptor source: a male patient between 2 and 10 years old who had a stem cell transplant for chronic granulomatous disease, so the T cells may come from the graft donor.

Worth noting for this clonotype: Just one base apart from a much larger clone, this may be a read error. Likely a read error: the CDR3 ends without its conserved phenylalanine or tryptophan. The V gene is TRBV5-1, the J gene TRBJ2-1; 14 bases match TRBD2. Unmatched junction bases numbered 6, after V lost 4 bases and J lost 9 bases. The CDR3 totals 15 residues. Germline CDR1 reads SGHRS; CDR2 reads YFSETQ. In DNA form, the CDR3 reads TGCGCCAGCAGCCCCGGGACTAGCGGGAGCGGTGAGCAGTTCTTA. Amino acid sequence: CASSPGTSGSGEQFL.

This clonotype was counted at least ten times. The genes are TRBV5-1 and TRBJ1-1; possibly TRBD1 for D (6 bases). Germline CDR1 is SGHRS and CDR2 is YFSETQ. The ends were cut back, 2 bases at V and 5 bases at J, with 10 bases in the middle. There are 13 residues in the CDR3. The CDR3 loop reads CASSFPGDTEAFF. The CDR3 DNA sequence: TGCGCCAGCAGCTTCCCAGGGGATACTGAAGCTTTCTTT.

This clonotype was seen many times. The chain is built from TRBV20-1 and TRBJ1-1; TRBD1 is a possible D gene (5 bases). Looked up from germline, CDR1 is DFQATT and CDR2 is SNEGSKA (reference sequence). With 0 bases removed from V and 13 bases from J, the gap between germline ends came to 12 bases. The CDR3 is 11 amino acids. CDR3 residues: CSARDYRGGFF. For the CDR3, the DNA is TGCAGTGCTAGAGATTACCGCGGGGGTTTCTTT.

There are many counts of this clonotype. The V gene is TRBV9, the J gene TRBJ2-5, with 7 bases fitting TRBD2. The germline gives CDR1 SGDLS, CDR2 YYNGEE. V was pared by 0 bases and J by 2 bases, with 10 bases of the junction left unmatched. The CDR3 covers 17 residues. The CDR3 sequence is CASSVGAAGGRQETQYF. CDR3 coding DNA: TGTGCCAGCAGCGTAGGAGCGGCCGGGGGGAGACAAGAGACCCAGTACTTC.

V usage is TRBV7-9 and J usage is TRBJ2-1, with D tentatively TRBD1 or TRBD2 (7 bases each). Germline-derived CDR1 and CDR2 are SEHNR and FQNEAQ (reference sequence). V gave up 3 bases and J gave up 15 bases, with 15 bases separating them. This CDR3 contains 12 residues. The CDR3 reads CASSLGGGDAFF. The CDR3 nucleotides read TGTGCCAGCAGCTTGGGAGGGGGCGATGCGTTCTTC.

This clonotype occurred many times. The gene calls are TRBV12-3 or TRBV12-4 and TRBJ1-5; 8 bases align to TRBD1. The CDR3 contains 15 residues. V lost 6 bases to trimming and J lost 3 bases; unmatched junction nucleotides: 7. The CDR3 DNA is TGTGCCAGCAGCCAGGGACAGGTTAACAATCAGCCCCAGCATTTT. Protein product: CASSQGQVNNQPQHF.

To note about this clonotype: This may come from a read error, since a much larger clone is one base off. The chain uses TRBV7-3 and TRBJ2-2, with TRBD2 as a possible D gene (5 bases). The CDR3 extends over 14 amino acids. CDR1 is SGHTA, CDR2 FQGTGA, per germline. The CDR3: CASSFGLRSGELLF. The CDR3, as DNA: TGTGCCAGCAGCTTTGGCCTTAGATCCGGGGAGCTGCTTTTT.

This clonotype was seen many times. The V gene is TRBV6-5, the J gene TRBJ2-7, with D possibly TRBD1 on 6 matching bases. V was trimmed by 2 bases and J by 3 bases, leaving 8 bases between them. In germline, CDR1 is MNHEY, CDR2 SVGAGI. The CDR3 length is 13 residues. The CDR3 DNA reads TGTGCCAGCAGTTACCTCAGGGGCTACGAGCAGTACTTC. This encodes CASSYLRGYEQYF.

There are many counts of this clonotype. This sequence joins TRBV28 and TRBJ1-1; no clear D. V was shortened by 2 bases and J by 0 bases, with 7 bases between the two germline ends. Germline V gene sequence: CDR1 MDHEN, CDR2 SYDVKM. The CDR3 runs 14 residues. This CDR3 is CASSLPDMNTEAFF. The CDR3 bases are TGTGCCAGCAGTTTACCGGATATGAACACTGAAGCTTTCTTT.

This clonotype was observed at least ten times. The chain employs TRBV20-1 and TRBJ1-5; 8 positions match TRBD1. The length of the CDR3 is 15 residues. Germline assignment: CDR1 DFQATT and CDR2 SNEGSKA (reference sequence). The junction had 11 bases not matched to a gene; V was cut back by 6 bases and J by 4 bases. CDR3 DNA: TGCAGTGCCGCCAGACAGGGGAGGGGAAATCAGCCCCAGCATTTT. This encodes CSAARQGRGNQPQHF.

This clonotype has a count of ten or more. The genes are TRBV15 and TRBJ1-1, with a weak D call TRBD1 (6 bases). Trimming stripped 0 bases from V and 3 bases from J, with 14 bases between. The CDR3 loop spans 16 amino acids. CDR1 and CDR2 from the germline V gene are LNHNV and YYDKDF (reference sequence). CDR3 sequence: CATSRDSGGPYTEAFF. The CDR3 nucleotides read TGTGCCACCAGCAGAGATTCGGGGGGCCCCTACACTGAAGCTTTCTTT. The full variable domain, in which reference TRBV15 and TRBJ1-1 provide the parts outside the CDR3, is DAMVIQNPRYQVTQFGKPVTLSCSQTLNHNVMYWYQQKSSQAPKLLFHYYDKDFNNEADTPDNFQSRRPNTSFCFLDIRSPGLGDTAMYLCATSRDSGGPYTEAFFGQGTRLTVV.

Ten or more counts support this clonotype. The chain couples TRBV14 to TRBJ2-1; D is undetermined. This CDR3 has 12 amino acids. The germline V gene encodes CDR1 SGHDN and CDR2 FVKESK. The germline V and J ends were trimmed by 3 bases and 4 bases, with 4 bases remaining between them. CDR3 nucleotide sequence: TGTGCCAGCAGCCAGAATTACAATGAGCAGTTCTTC. Residues: CASSQNYNEQFF.

This clonotype was seen at least ten times. The chain combines TRBV20-1 with TRBJ1-6; TRBD1 is a possible D gene (6 bases). Germline V gene sequence: CDR1 DFQATT, CDR2 SNEGSKA (reference sequence). Trimming took 1 base from V and 6 from J, leaving 10 bases between them. The CDR3 has 14 amino acids. CDR3 DNA: TGCAGTGCTAGAGGGGGGGCAGTTAATTCACCCCTCCACTTT. This sequence encodes CSARGGAVNSPLHF.

In its sample, this clonotype was seen many times. The J gene is TRBJ1-1, the V gene TRBV12-3 or TRBV12-4, with no clear D. V was cut by 6 bases and J by 3 bases, with 20 bases left in between. The CDR3 sequence is 16 residues long. CDR3 amino acids: CASRDPPGLRDTEAFF. The CDR3 DNA sequence: TGTGCCAGCAGAGATCCGCCGGGCCTACGCGACACTGAAGCTTTCTTT.

Many counts were recorded for this clonotype. The chain couples TRBV7-6 to TRBJ1-6, with a possible D match to TRBD1 (5 bases). The CDR3 has 15 amino acids. Germline V gives CDR1 SGHVS, CDR2 FNYEAQ. V shed 5 bases and J shed 7 bases, with 15 bases lying between them. The CDR3 loop is CASSAYQGQNSPLHF. In DNA, the CDR3 is TGTGCCAGCAGCGCATATCAGGGCCAGAATTCACCCCTCCACTTT.

There are many counts of this clonotype. This chain links TRBV4-1 with TRBJ2-1; 10 bases are shared with TRBD2. Germline CDR1 reads MGHRA; CDR2 reads YSYEKL. V lost 4 bases to trimming and J lost 12 bases; unmatched junction nucleotides: 18. The CDR3 is made up of 17 amino acids. CDR3 nucleotide sequence: TGCGCCAGCAGCCCGAACATTAGGGCTAGCGGGAGAACTGGGCAGTTCTTC. Its translation: CASSPNIRASGRTGQFF.

This clonotype was picked up many times. The rearrangement links TRBV12-3 or TRBV12-4 to TRBJ1-1; no reliable D call. Trimming cost V 6 bases and J 7 bases, with 18 bases left between them. The CDR3 spans 14 residues. For the CDR3, the DNA is TGTGCCAGCAGCCGGCTGGCAGGCGGGTTTGAAGCTTTCTTT. Its protein is CASSRLAGGFEAFF.

This clonotype was picked up many times. V is TRBV7-8 and J is TRBJ2-3, with D possibly being TRBD2 (5 bases). Deletions cut 5 bases from V and 6 bases from J, with 9 bases between. This CDR3 is built from 12 residues. CDR1 and CDR2 from the germline V gene are SGHVS and FQNEAQ. The chain's CDR3 is CASSIGGDTQYF. The CDR3 nucleotides read TGTGCCAGCAGCATAGGCGGGGATACGCAGTATTTT.

This clonotype was seen more than once but under ten times. V and J are TRBV12-3 or TRBV12-4 and TRBJ2-7; 14 nucleotides agree with TRBD2. The CDR3 consists of 20 residues. Trimming took 5 bases from V and 4 from J; bases not matched to a gene: 19. The CDR3 loop reads CASSRNLRGLAGVVGYEQYF. Written as DNA, the CDR3 is TGTGCCAGCAGTCGTAATCTAAGGGGACTAGCGGGAGTTGTTGGGTACGAGCAGTACTTC.

This clonotype was found many times. The chain couples TRBV27 to TRBJ2-1; the D gene is possibly TRBD1 (5 bases). The V end lost 5 bases, the J end lost 0 bases, and 14 bases lay between the germline ends. This CDR3 has 16 amino acids. CDR1 is MNHEY, CDR2 SMNVEV, per germline (reference sequence). This chain's CDR3 is CASSAQGASSYNEQFF. In nucleotides, the CDR3 is TGTGCCAGCAGTGCCCAAGGGGCTAGCTCCTACAATGAGCAGTTCTTC.

This clonotype was detected only a few times. The gene calls are TRBV7-9 and TRBJ1-2; no firm D call. The CDR3 consists of 13 residues. V shed 5 bases and J shed 4 bases, with 11 bases lying between them. Germline values: CDR1 SEHNR, CDR2 FQNEAQ (reference sequence). Here the CDR3 reads CASSILVSYGYTF. The DNA for the CDR3 is TGTGCCAGCAGCATACTTGTTTCCTATGGCTACACCTTC.

There are many counts of this clonotype. The chain is built from TRBV29-1 and TRBJ2-2, with 9 bases aligning to TRBD1. V trimming: 3 bases; J trimming: 7 bases; junction bases outside the gene matches: 6. CDR3 size: 14 residues. Germline V gene data show CDR1 as SQVTM and CDR2 as ANQGSEA. CDR3 nucleotides: TGCAGCGTTGAGGGGACAGGGCGAGGCGGGGAGCTGTTTTTT. Translating it yields CSVEGTGRGGELFF.

This clonotype was found many times. The junction differs from germline at one of its ends, possibly a read error. This chain uses TRBV7-7 with TRBJ2-5; 13 bases map to TRBD2. CDR1 is SSHAT, CDR2 FNYEAQ, per germline (reference sequence). The CDR3 has 15 amino acids. DNA for the CDR3: TGTGCTAGCAGCTGGGGACTAGCGGGGCAAGAGACCCAGTACTTC. Protein: CASSWGLAGQETQYF.

This clonotype was observed at least ten times. The V gene is TRBV18, the J gene TRBJ2-1, with D hard to call. Trimming stripped 5 bases from V and 5 bases from J, with 10 bases between. CDR1 and CDR2 from the germline V gene are KGHSH and LQKENI. The CDR3 runs to 13 residues. The CDR3 here is CASSVNRNNEQFF. The CDR3 bases are TGTGCCAGCTCAGTCAACAGAAACAATGAGCAGTTCTTC.

Ten or more counts support this clonotype. The chain joins TRBV18 to TRBJ2-3; possible D gene TRBD1, 6 bases. This CDR3 has 15 residues. The ends were cut back, 5 bases at V and 6 bases at J, with 18 bases in the middle. Germline V gene sequence: CDR1 KGHSH, CDR2 LQKENI. The CDR3 here is CASSSDRTLSDTQYF. CDR3 nucleotide sequence: TGTGCCAGCTCAAGTGACAGGACTCTCTCGGATACGCAGTATTTT.

The table lists this clonotype with a count of one. One base away lies a much larger clone, so this may be a sequencing read error. The J gene is TRBJ2-2, the V gene TRBV20-1; weak D call: TRBD2 (5 bases). Germline-derived CDR1 and CDR2 are DFQATT and SNEGSKA (reference sequence). The length of the CDR3 is 13 residues. This CDR3 is CSARGSNTGELLF. The DNA of the CDR3 is TGCAGTGCTAGAGGTTCGAACACCGGGGAGCTGCTTTTT.

In this sample, this clonotype turned up a few times. The rearrangement links TRBV20-1 to TRBJ2-1, with TRBD2 matching 7 bases. J gave up 4 bases and V 3 bases, and 3 bases lay outside the gene matches. This CDR3 has 13 amino acids. CDR1 and CDR2 from the germline V gene are DFQATT and SNEGSKA (reference sequence). In nucleotides, the CDR3 is TGCAGTGCTAGGCGGGAGTTTTACAATGAGCAGTTCTTC. Translated, it gives CSARREFYNEQFF.